The sequence of this T cell receptor (beta chain) was determined in a study of blood T cell repertoires in COVID-19 (dated by TCRdb to the early 2020s). About the investigation overall: The collaborator samples originated in the United States, Italy and Spain and spanned the acute and convalescent phases of COVID-19. The prospective study material was composed of cDNA or gDNA derived from T cells, B-cell-depleted T cells, or PBMCs. The dataset comprised deeply sampled blood TCRbeta repertoires from subjects exposed to, actively infected with, or recovered from COVID-19. The repertoires were made available in a free public database intended to serve as a resource for research on the immune response to SARS-CoV-2. Samples came from the ongoing ImmuneRACE study (first 160 participants) plus 1,254 subjects from 6 global collaborators. A de-identified subject ID, COVID-19 status, age in years and sex were almost always included in the sample metadata. HLA class I and class II types, where available, came from metadata supplied by the sample provider rather than from assay-based typing. Summary of the overall study and its limitations: Clinical and demographic metadata were provided uncurated, with the amount varying by source and participant.

The collaborating institutions used their own protocols to collect whole blood in K2EDTA tubes. For TCRbeta analysis, collaborators shipped samples in one of three forms: frozen whole blood, isolated PBMCs, or DNA extracted from either of those sample types. Relative to germline, V is missing 4 bases and J is missing 0 bases, with 5 bases of the junction outside any gene match. The CDR3 runs 15 residues from the cysteine to the phenylalanine. Kept here is only the CDR3 DNA, which spans 45 bases and is read in frame from base 1. CDR1 MDHEN and CDR2 SYDVKM were looked up in the germline V gene. About this clone: No cognate antigen has been identified for it. Base-call qualities are not available, and no considerably larger clone is one nucleotide away.

The immunoSEQ Assay, a bias-controlled multiplex PCR, was used to amplify TCRbeta CDR3 regions from genomic DNA. On the authors' methods: The number of nucleated cells in each sample was estimated by amplification of reference gene primers within the assay. Sequence reads were collapsed and filtered to measure the absolute abundance of every unique TCRbeta CDR3 rearrangement. Productive Simpson clonality was computed per sample as the square root of Simpson's diversity index over productive rearrangements. Sourced from immuneACCESS, this table was stored by TCRdb with only in-frame sequences that have V and J called. A share of the clones is absent; for the studies checked, an unresolved V gene accounts for under half, and the remainder has no known explanation. Clonal size and the V and J genes are those of that table, whereas D and trimming came from the DNA. This sample has 130,000 or so clones in its table, and 88% of those were observed once. More than 2% of the sample lies in the top ten.

This TCR came from a man between 65 and 85 years old with active COVID-19. Sequenced: peripheral blood. The chain is encoded by TRBV28 joined to TRBJ2-7, with TRBD1 identical over 8 junction bases. This receptor has the CDR3 CASSWATGASYEQYF. The sequenced DNA: TGTGCCAGCAGTTGGGCGACAGGGGCCTCCTACGAGCAGTACTTC.